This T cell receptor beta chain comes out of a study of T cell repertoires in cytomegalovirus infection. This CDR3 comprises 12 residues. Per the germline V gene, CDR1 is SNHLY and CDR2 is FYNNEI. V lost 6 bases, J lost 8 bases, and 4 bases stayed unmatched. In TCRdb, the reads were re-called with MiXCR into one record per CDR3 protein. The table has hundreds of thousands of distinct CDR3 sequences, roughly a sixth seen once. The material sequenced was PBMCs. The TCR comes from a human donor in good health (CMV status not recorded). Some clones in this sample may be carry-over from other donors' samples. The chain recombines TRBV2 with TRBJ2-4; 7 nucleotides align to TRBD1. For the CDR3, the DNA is TGTGCCAGCAGAAACAGGGGAGACATTCAGTACTTC. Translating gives CASRNRGDIQYF.